This TCR beta chain was obtained from a study of shared clonotypes between healthy human individuals (TCRdb year 2020). Regarding the complete study: The cohort included three men and a couple of women between 18 and 49 years of age. Per donor, leukapheresis produced somewhere between about 0.85 and 10 billion PBMCs. To estimate repertoire size and how much clonotype sharing occurs between individuals, the study deeply sequenced the blood TCR repertoires of roughly 5 healthy adults. For each donor, CD4 naive and CD4 memory were each given three plates, CD8 naive was given two plates, and CD8 memory was given one plate. To increase sequencing depth and limit assay-specific biases, TCR repertoire library preparation and sequencing were carried out by different laboratories using diverse techniques.

The donors were healthy, HIV-negative adults with no recently reported acute infections or vaccinations. All donors were Caucasian adults living in Nashville, Tennessee, USA. CD4+ T cells were enriched by magnetic negative selection, after which naive cells were positively selected on CD45RA and the negative fraction was taken as the memory subset. Blood was obtained by leukapheresis, after which PBMCs were separated by Ficoll-Histopaque density gradient centrifugation and cryopreserved in liquid nitrogen vapor phase. Analytical flow cytometry was used to check the purity and quantity of each magnetically sorted T cell population. From each sorted fraction, genomic DNA was isolated and quantified by UV absorbance on a Nanodrop 2000c. General conclusions and limits of the study: The genetic and exposure-history diversity represented was limited by the small number of donors. Pairwise subsampling led to the expectation that sequencing depth would affect the degree of clonotype sharing among donors. Compared with non-shared clonotypes, clonotypes shared by all four sorted-subset donors had higher generation probabilities. Incomplete sequencing was indicated by rarefaction of sorted-subset datasets, despite the large sequencing depth. Sampling was limited to blood, and TCR repertoires in tissue likely differ from TCR repertoires in blood. Naive subsets generally had larger estimated clonotype richness than memory subsets. Across a handful of donors, around 5% of naive CD4, approximately 3.6% of naive CD8, around 2.5% of memory CD4, and over 0.35% of memory CD8 clonotypes were shared.

Using the deep immunoSEQ assay, multiplex PCR amplified TCR CDR3 regions from genomic DNA. For each cell subset, the extracted genomic DNA was distributed evenly across all wells of several immunoSEQ 96-well plates, and each plate served as one replicate. Each replicate PCR for sorted subsets received roughly 200 ng genomic DNA, equal to tens of thousands of T cell genomes. Purified libraries were quantified with a Qubit 3.0 fluorometer, sized on a Bioanalyzer 2100, and re-quantified with the KAPA Library Quantification kit. Each immunoSEQ 96-well plate was sequenced on its own single-read 150-cycle Illumina NextSeq 550 flow cell. As for the original processing: Because only junctional sequences without quality scores were contained in the immunoSEQ output, filtering matching that applied to full-length reads could not be performed. To assign V/J genes and CDR3, sequences were annotated against IMGT germline references using PyIR, a Python wrapper for IgBLAST v1.9. Reads were filtered out if the reads had weak V/J assignments (E-value above 1e-6), no CDR3, stop codons, out-of-frame junctions, or ambiguous translated residues. V3J clonotypes were defined as sequences sharing the same inferred V gene, J gene, and CDR3 amino acid sequence. To compute the percentage overlap between repertoires, the number of shared unique clonotypes was divided by the size of the smaller repertoire. Three approaches were used to assess repertoire richness: RTK rarefaction, the Chao1 estimator, and Recon v2.1 estimates of unobserved clonotypes. Generation probabilities were computed with OLGA for all TCRbeta clonotypes obtained by the gDNA method from four donors. TCRdb took this table from immuneACCESS and kept in-frame rearrangements with V and J called. Such tables lack part of the clones; where checked against another copy, unresolved V genes explain under half of the gap, and the rest is unexplained. The V and J calls and clone size come from that table; D and trimming were worked out from the DNA. The sample includes about 1.1 million clones, with around three quarters observed a single time. The top ten constitute 0.5% to 0.65% of the sample.

CDR1 MGHRA and CDR2 YSYEKL are derived from the germline V gene. The CDR3 numbers 17 residues from cysteine through phenylalanine. Only CDR3 DNA is held: 51 bases, read in frame from base 1. The junction carries 22 bases between V and J, which are trimmed by 4 bases and 7 bases respectively. In the case of this clone: The antigen it binds to is not known. No base qualities exist here, and no much larger clone lies one base off it.

The chain couples TRBV4-1 to TRBJ2-2; the D gene is possibly TRBD1 or TRBD2, each agreeing over 6 bases. This receptor was identified in a man aged 18 to 30 in good health. Some clones in this sample may be carry-over from other donors' samples. Sequencing used memory CD4+ T cells from PBMCs. In light of the paper, this sample's cell subset or site label describes: CD45RA-negative fraction. The DNA sequence follows: TGCGCCAGCAGCCGACCGGACTGGGGGGCATATAACGGGGAGCTGTTTTTT. This encodes CASSRPDWGAYNGELFF.